The clone carrying this T cell receptor (beta chain) was recorded once. Antigen unknown. TCRdb's table, derived via immunoSEQ multiplex PCR, lists solely in-frame clones and lacks some. The repertoire includes around 84,000 clones, about 81% of them detected once, and roughly 5.6% sits in the top ten. Germline V gives CDR1 SGHTA, CDR2 FQGNSA. The CDR3 has 15 residues. V shed 0 bases, J shed 3 bases, and the junction held 4 bases outside the gene matches. The data are from a study of a mutant IDH1 vaccine in newly diagnosed glioma. The overall study: The initiation of vaccination occurred 4-6 weeks after radiotherapy alone, or with temozolomide cycles.

Findings of the study overall: Seemingly, pseudoprogression had no relation to changes in the top peripheral T cell clonotypes.

The time point denotes: week 47, end of study. Doses consisted of 300 ug of mutant IDH1 20-mer peptide each, paired with topical imiquimod. The study enrolled donors with new WHO grade 3 or 4 IDH1-mutant, ATRX-lost astrocytomas. Sequences were derived from PBMCs, sampled from a glioma patient whose treatment included an IDH1 peptide vaccine. The chain combines TRBV7-2 with TRBJ2-7; TRBD1 aligns across 8 bases. The receptor comes from a man aged 35 to 55 with glioma. The CDR3 region is CASSLAGTGDYEQYF. In nucleotides, the CDR3 is TGTGCCAGCAGCTTAGCAGGGACAGGAGACTACGAGCAGTACTTC.